This TCR beta chain was profiled in a study of PD-L1 blockade in urothelial cancer. Trimming removed 5 bases at V and 3 bases at J, with 15 bases between. The CDR3 totals 15 residues. CDR1 SGHVS and CDR2 FNYEAQ come from the germline V gene. Time point given: pretreatment peripheral blood. The table came from immunoSEQ multiplex PCR; TCRdb's copy has only in-frame clones and leaves some out. The sample carries 80,000 to 90,000 clones, roughly 84% recorded once. Sequencing was performed on PBMCs, taken around atezolizumab (anti-PD-L1) treatment. The TCR sequence derives from a man aged 60 to 75 with urothelial cancer. The chain recombines TRBV7-6 with TRBJ2-3; D is possibly TRBD1 (5 bases). The CDR3 region has the DNA TGTGCCAGCAGCCTCTTTTCCCACAGGACAGATACGCAGTATTTT. It yields the protein CASSLFSHRTDTQYF.